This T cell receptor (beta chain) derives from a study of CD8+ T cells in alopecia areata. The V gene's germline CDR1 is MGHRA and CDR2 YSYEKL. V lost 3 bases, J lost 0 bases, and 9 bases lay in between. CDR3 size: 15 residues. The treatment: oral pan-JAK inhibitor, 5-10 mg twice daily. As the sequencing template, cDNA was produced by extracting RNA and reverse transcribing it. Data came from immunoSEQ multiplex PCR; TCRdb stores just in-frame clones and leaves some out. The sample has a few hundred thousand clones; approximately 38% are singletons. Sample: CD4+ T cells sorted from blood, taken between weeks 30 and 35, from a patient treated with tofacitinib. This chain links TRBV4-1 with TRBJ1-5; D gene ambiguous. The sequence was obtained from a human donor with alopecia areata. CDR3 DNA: TGCGCCAGCAGCCAGGCAGGCTATAGCAATCAGCCCCAGCATTTT. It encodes CASSQAGYSNQPQHF.